The present TCR beta chain was sequenced within a study of blood T cells in healthy people across ages. Study-wide results and caveats: It was the long-lived donors that had more naive CD4+ cells and higher diversity than aged donors.

Next came a second PCR, run for about 6 to 12 cycles, which used a sample-barcoded 5' primer along with a J-beta primer mix. TCRdb reprocessed the 5' RACE reads via MiXCR and lists one record per CDR3 protein. The repertoire holds approximately 600,000 distinct CDR3 sequences, with approximately 59% as singletons. With 3 bases removed from V and 2 bases from J, the gap between germline ends came to 15 bases. The CDR3 covers 15 residues. Germline V lookup: CDR1 DFQATT, CDR2 SNEGSKA (reference sequence). About this clonotype: Its antigen is still unknown.

The chain employs TRBV20-1 and TRBJ2-3, with D perhaps TRBD2 (6 bases). The sample comprised blood. This clonotype was sampled from a man in his sixties in good health. The chain's CDR3 is CSASGGTAFTDTQYF. CDR3 sequence (DNA): TGCAGTGCTAGTGGGGGGACTGCCTTCACAGATACGCAGTATTTT.